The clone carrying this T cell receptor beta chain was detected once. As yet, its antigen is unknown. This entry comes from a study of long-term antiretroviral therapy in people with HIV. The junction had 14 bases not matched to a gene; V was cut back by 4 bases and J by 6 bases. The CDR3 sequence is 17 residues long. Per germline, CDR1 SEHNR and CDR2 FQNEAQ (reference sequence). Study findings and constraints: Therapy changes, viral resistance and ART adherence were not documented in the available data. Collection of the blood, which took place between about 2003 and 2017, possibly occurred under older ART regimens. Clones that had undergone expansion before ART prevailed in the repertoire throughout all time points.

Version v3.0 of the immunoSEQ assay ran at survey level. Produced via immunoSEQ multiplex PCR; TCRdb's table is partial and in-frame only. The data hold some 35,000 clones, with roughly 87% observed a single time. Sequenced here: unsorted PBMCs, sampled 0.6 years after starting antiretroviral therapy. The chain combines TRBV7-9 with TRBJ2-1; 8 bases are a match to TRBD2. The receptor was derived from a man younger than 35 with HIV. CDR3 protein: CASSYPRSGRGINEQFF. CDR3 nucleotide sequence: TGTGCCAGCAGCTACCCACGAAGCGGGAGAGGCATCAATGAGCAGTTCTTC.